The clone carrying this TCR beta chain was observed once. Within the sample, other DNA sequences also encode this same CDR3. Trimming at V came to 9 bases and at J to 5 bases, leaving 7 bases not matched to a gene. Germline values: CDR1 ENHRY, CDR2 SYGVKD. This CDR3 region has 14 residues. The data originate from a study of Ad26.COV2.S vaccination and SARS-CoV-2 variants. Described treatment: about 20 received Ad26.COV2.S at low or high dose, single or two shots; several received placebo; per-sample allocation not given. Specimens were obtained on day 63 following the first vaccine or placebo injection. Sequencing used immunoSEQ multiplex PCR; TCRdb keeps in-frame clones, though not all of them. The sample records over 300,000 clones, 83% being singletons.

This sequence originates from a person between 18 and 65 years old who received the Ad26.COV2.S COVID-19 vaccine or a placebo. The material was peripheral blood, obtained in a trial of Ad26.COV2.S vaccine versus placebo. The rearrangement links TRBV10-3 to TRBJ1-5; 10 nucleotides agree with TRBD1. The CDR3 DNA reads as TGTGCCATTAAGGACAGGGGGTACGATCAGCCCCAGCATTTT. Its protein product is CAIKDRGYDQPQHF.